This paragraph reports one T cell receptor beta chain. Its antigen is not identified. Single viable CD3+CD4+CD8-CD45RO+ cells were sorted as the memory CD4+ T cells. Serum IgG to CMV pp150, pp28, p38 and p52 defined serostatus. The data were obtained in a study of memory CD4+ T cells and cytomegalovirus serostatus. Study overall: Of the healthy Belgian adults, 8 to 10 were CMV seropositive and approximately 25 seronegative. Study results and limitations: The CMV-associated TCR signature appears largely within the CD4+ memory repertoire. Of 164 reported CMV TCRbeta sequences, some 70 were found in memory CD4+ repertoires.

The V and J ends lost 3 bases and 5 bases, in that order; junction bases with no gene match: 6. This CDR3 contains 14 residues. Germline V gene data show CDR1 as LNHNV and CDR2 as YYDKDF (reference sequence). Some clones are missing from TCRdb's copy, which holds only in-frame ones; the method was immunoSEQ multiplex PCR. The sample lists over 60,000 clones, 80% to 85% occurring once. This clonotype was sampled from an adult in good health and CMV-seronegative. The chain couples TRBV15 to TRBJ2-5; TRBD1 matches at 7 bases. Sequencing was performed on memory CD4+ T cells from blood. The CDR3 DNA reads TGTGCCACCAGCAGGGAGACAGGGCGGGAGACCCAGTACTTC. It yields the protein CATSRETGRETQYF.